Listed below are T cell receptor beta chains from one sample, sequenced in a study of cytomegalovirus exposure and HLA in healthy donors. This table comes from immunoSEQ multiplex PCR, and its TCRdb copy is limited to in-frame clones, with some not included. Altogether about 200,000 clones are present, 75% to 90% being singletons, with the ten largest covering less than 3%. Sequenced material: PBMCs. The receptors here all came from a woman aged 40 to 50 in good health and CMV-seronegative. The CDR3 runs from the conserved cysteine through the conserved F or W. A D gene is named only where the DNA matches it firmly. For some rows the clone size is stated as once, few or many, or as a class when expanded; others skip it.

TGTGCCAGCTCACCGGAGCGGTCCTTCTACAATGAGCAGTTCTTC | CASSPERSFYNEQFF | - | TRBJ2-1 | - | TRBV18
TGTGCCAGCAGCTTGGGTGCGGGTCCACAAAATCAGCCCCAGCATTTT | CASSLGAGPQNQPQHF | - | TRBJ1-5 | - | TRBV5-6
TGCGCCAGCAGCGAAAACGGACAGGGATGGGGTGGGGCCAACGTCCTGACTTTC | CASSENGQGWGGANVLTF | TRBD1 | TRBJ2-6 | - | TRBV5-1
TGTGCCAGCAGCTCTATCTACGAGCAGTACTTC | CASSSIYEQYF | - | TRBJ2-7 | once | TRBV7-2
TGTGCCTGGATGGAGTCGGCGGAGACCCAGTACTTC | CAWMESAETQYF | - | TRBJ2-5 | - | TRBV30
TGTGCCAGTAGTACCTTACAGGAGTGGGCTACCCTGGGGTACAATGAGCAGTTCTTC | CASSTLQEWATLGYNEQFF | - | TRBJ2-1 | - | TRBV19
TGTGCCAGTAGTCCGACAGGTCTTCAAGGCTACACCTTC | CASSPTGLQGYTF | - | TRBJ1-2 | - | TRBV19
TGTGCCAGCAGTTCCCCTAATTCGATTGTGAGGGGGGCTTTCTTT | CASSSPNSIVRGAFF | - | TRBJ1-1 | - | TRBV28
TGTGCCAGCAGTGATAATCAGTTCTACGAGCAGTACTTC | CASSDNQFYEQYF | - | TRBJ2-7 | - | TRBV2
TGTGCCAGCTCACCAGACAGGGTGGGCAATCAGCCCCAGCATTTT | CASSPDRVGNQPQHF | TRBD1 | TRBJ1-5 | - | TRBV18
TGTGCCTGGAGTCTAGGCCGGAGCACAGATACGCAGTATTTT | CAWSLGRSTDTQYF | - | TRBJ2-3 | - | TRBV30
TGTGCCAGCAGCCGTTGGGGTGGAGTGGGGACAGGGACCGGGGAGCTGTTTTTT | CASSRWGGVGTGTGELFF | TRBD1 | TRBJ2-2 | - | TRBV5-7
TGTGCCAGCAGTTCCGGGAATAACTATGGCTACACCTTC | CASSSGNNYGYTF | - | TRBJ1-2 | - | TRBV27
TGTGCCAGTAGTGCGACAGGGGCCAACGTCCTGACTTTC | CASSATGANVLTF | - | TRBJ2-6 | few | TRBV19
TGCGCCAGCAGCCCCGGGAGGGGGCGCTTTGATGGCTACACCTTC | CASSPGRGRFDGYTF | TRBD1 | TRBJ1-2 | few | TRBV4-1
TGTGCCAGCAGCTTAGGGCAGCGGGAGACCCAGTACTTC | CASSLGQRETQYF | - | TRBJ2-5 | - | TRBV7-2
TGTGCCAGCAGTTATACGGGACAGGGACACTATGGCTACACCTTC | CASSYTGQGHYGYTF | TRBD1 | TRBJ1-2 | - | TRBV6-5
TGTGCCAGCAGCGTAGAAGGGACAGCGAACTATGGCTACACCTTC | CASSVEGTANYGYTF | TRBD1 | TRBJ1-2 | few | TRBV9
TGCGCCAGCAGCCGCCGGGACGGGGCTATAGCGGGAGGGAATCGCAATGAGCAGTTCTTC | CASSRRDGAIAGGNRNEQFF | TRBD2 | TRBJ2-1 | - | TRBV4-1
TGTGCCAGCAGTGTTATACAGGGGAGTGAGCAGTTCTTC | CASSVIQGSEQFF | TRBD1 | TRBJ2-1 | - | TRBV9
TGTGCCACCCGAGAAACGAACTATGGCTACACCTTC | CATRETNYGYTF | - | TRBJ1-2 | - | TRBV6-1
TGTGCCAGCAGCTTAAATCAGGGAAACTATGGCTACACCTTC | CASSLNQGNYGYTF | - | TRBJ1-2 | once | TRBV7-2
TGTGCCAGCAGTTTAGGGACTAGCGGGAGTGTCTCCTACAATGAGCAGTTCTTC | CASSLGTSGSVSYNEQFF | TRBD2 | TRBJ2-1 | - | TRBV27
TGTGCCAGCAGCCAAGATCTAACTAGCGGGTTTCCCTACGAGCAGTACTTC | CASSQDLTSGFPYEQYF | TRBD2 | TRBJ2-7 | - | TRBV4-2
TGCAGCGTTGAAGGACTAGCGGGAGGCCGTAGCCCCTACGAGCAGTACTTC | CSVEGLAGGRSPYEQYF | TRBD2 | TRBJ2-7 | - | TRBV29-1
TGTGCCAGTAGCAACAGGGGGTCTGAGCAGTACTTC | CASSNRGSEQYF | TRBD1 | TRBJ2-5 | - | TRBV19
TGTGCCAGCAGCTCCGGGACTAGCGGGACGGAGACCCAGTACTTC | CASSSGTSGTETQYF | TRBD2 | TRBJ2-5 | - | TRBV5-8
TGTGCCAGTAGTATTCAGAACGACTTCTATGGCTACACCTTC | CASSIQNDFYGYTF | - | TRBJ1-2 | - | TRBV19
TGTGCCAGCTCACCCGGACAGATCCAAGAGACCCAGTACTTC | CASSPGQIQETQYF | - | TRBJ2-5 | - | TRBV18
TGTGCCAGCAGCTCCACCCCGGGACAGTCTAATGAAAAACTGTTTTTT | CASSSTPGQSNEKLFF | TRBD1 | TRBJ1-4 | few | TRBV11-2
TGTGCCATCAGTGCCTTTCCGATACGAACGGGGACTGAAGCTTTCTTT | CAISAFPIRTGTEAFF | - | TRBJ1-1 | - | TRBV10-3
TGTGCCAGCAGCCCGGGGGGAACAGGATCCTACGAGCAGTACTTC | CASSPGGTGSYEQYF | TRBD2 | TRBJ2-7 | few | TRBV28
TGCAAGCCCAGGGGGCCAACTTTCTTT | CKPRGPTFF | TRBD1 | TRBJ1-1 | - | TRBV20-1
TGTGCCTGGAGTTCCCATGGGGAGCTGTTTTTT | CAWSSHGELFF | - | TRBJ2-2 | - | TRBV30
TGTGCCAGCAGCTTAGGAGGGCCTAACCACGAGCAGTACTTC | CASSLGGPNHEQYF | - | TRBJ2-7 | - | TRBV7-2
TGCGCCAGCAGCCTCGACAGCCTGAACACCGGGGAGCTGTTTTTT | CASSLDSLNTGELFF | - | TRBJ2-2 | - | TRBV4-1
TGTGCCAGCAGCCAAAGGGGCCCGGGACAGGGGGAAAACATTCAGTACTTC | CASSQRGPGQGENIQYF | TRBD1 | TRBJ2-4 | - | TRBV7-9
TGTGCCAGCAGATCGGACATGTACACTGAAGCTTTCTTT | CASRSDMYTEAFF | - | TRBJ1-1 | - | TRBV2
TGTGCCAGCAGTAGTAGGACTAGCGATTACTACGAGCAGTACTTC | CASSSRTSDYYEQYF | TRBD2 | TRBJ2-7 | - | TRBV6-1
TGTGCCAGCAGCTTAGGACAGGGGAACAATGAGCAGTTCTTC | CASSLGQGNNEQFF | TRBD1 | TRBJ2-1 | - | TRBV5-6
TGTGCCAGCAGTGACGGGACAGCAGATCAGCCCCAGCATTTT | CASSDGTADQPQHF | TRBD1 | TRBJ1-5 | - | TRBV2
TGTGCCAGCACCGGGGACAGCCCCCAGCCCCAGCATTTT | CASTGDSPQPQHF | TRBD1 | TRBJ1-5 | few | TRBV6-5
TGTGCCAGCAGCCGGGACAGGGGTAACACCATATATTTT | CASSRDRGNTIYF | TRBD1 | TRBJ1-3 | - | TRBV27
TGCGCCAGCAGCCGAGCCTTCTCTTTGAACACTGAAGCTTTCTTT | CASSRAFSLNTEAFF | - | TRBJ1-1 | - | TRBV4-1
TGCGCCAGCAGCCTCGGATCCAGGGGTGATTACGAGCAGTACTTC | CASSLGSRGDYEQYF | - | TRBJ2-7 | - | TRBV4-1
TGTGCCAGCAGTCCCGACAGTTTCGGATATGGCTACACCTTC | CASSPDSFGYGYTF | - | TRBJ1-2 | - | TRBV5-4
TGCAGCGTGCGCAGGGGGCTAGGCGCTTTCTTT | CSVRRGLGAFF | TRBD1 | TRBJ1-1 | - | TRBV29-1
TGTGCCAGCAGTTGGGGGACTAGCGGGATAAACAATGAGCAGTTCTTC | CASSWGTSGINNEQFF | TRBD2 | TRBJ2-1 | - | TRBV27
TGCGCCAGCCGATTACGACAGGGGAACTACGAGCAGTACTTC | CASRLRQGNYEQYF | TRBD1 | TRBJ2-7 | - | TRBV23-1
TGTGCCAGCAGCTTTCTAGCGGGAGCTTACGGATCCAAAAACATTCAGTACTTC | CASSFLAGAYGSKNIQYF | TRBD2 | TRBJ2-4 | - | TRBV7-2
TGCGCCAGCAGTTACCAACCACCGGGACAGCACACAGATACGCAGTATTTT | CASSYQPPGQHTDTQYF | TRBD1 | TRBJ2-3 | - | TRBV5-1
TGTGCCAGCAGCCCACGGGGGGTTGCAACTAATGAAAAACTGTTTTTT | CASSPRGVATNEKLFF | - | TRBJ1-4 | - | TRBV7-8
TGTGCTAGTGGTTCACAGGGTCAGGGAAACACCATATATTTT | CASGSQGQGNTIYF | - | TRBJ1-3 | - | TRBV12-5
TGTGCCAGCAGCCGGGGGACCGGGGGATATGAAAAACTGTTTTTT | CASSRGTGGYEKLFF | - | TRBJ1-4 | few | TRBV7-9
TGTGCCAGCAGCGCAAGCGGAGCGGGGCACTCTGGAAACACCATATATTTT | CASSASGAGHSGNTIYF | - | TRBJ1-3 | - | TRBV11-2
TGTGCCAGCAGTTTATCTTTAGGCCTAGCTAACACCGGGGAGCTGTTTTTT | CASSLSLGLANTGELFF | - | TRBJ2-2 | once | TRBV27
TGTGCCAGCAAATGGCGGGGGAAGAGAGAGCAGTACTTC | CASKWRGKREQYF | TRBD2 | TRBJ2-7 | - | TRBV13
TGTGCCAGCAGCGTGCAGGGGGTAACCTACAATGAGCAGTTCTTC | CASSVQGVTYNEQFF | TRBD1 | TRBJ2-1 | - | TRBV9
TGTGCCAGCAGCTTAGCCGGGACAGGTTTCTACGAGCAGTACTTC | CASSLAGTGFYEQYF | TRBD1 | TRBJ2-7 | - | TRBV7-2